The 30 T cell receptor beta chains in this list originate from one sample, sequenced in a study of post-analysis software for immune sequencing data. Study-wide points: A handful of TRBV segments were more frequent in patients than controls; TRBV5-6, TRBV5-1 and TRBV20-1 belonged to this group.

TCR beta cDNA libraries included unique molecular identifiers. TCRdb re-called the PCR reads with MiXCR, one entry per CDR3 protein. The sample includes some 450,000 distinct CDR3 sequences, around 40% seen only once; the top ten take 12%. For these TCRs, the target antigens are not known. Sequencing was done on a sample of blood. These receptors were taken from a girl under 18 with multiple sclerosis.

The chain links TRBV15 to TRBJ2-7; unclear D gene. Deletions cut 0 bases from V and 3 bases from J, with 6 bases between. The V gene's germline CDR1 is LNHNV and CDR2 YYDKDF (reference sequence). The CDR3 consists of 13 residues. The CDR3 here is CATSREADYEQYF. The CDR3, as DNA: TGTGCCACCAGCAGAGAGGCAGACTACGAGCAGTACTTC.

This clonotype was seen only once. The chain couples TRBV28 to TRBJ2-1, with a weak D call TRBD2 (6 bases). V lost 6 bases and J 4 bases, leaving 25 bases between the germline ends. This CDR3 is 18 amino acids long. In germline, CDR1 is MDHEN, CDR2 SYDVKM. The chain's CDR3 is CASSPPWDSFEWYNEQFF. CDR3 nucleotide sequence: TGTGCCAGCAGCCCCCCTTGGGACTCTTTCGAGTGGTACAATGAGCAGTTCTTC.

This clonotype was seen a few times. The V and J genes are TRBV25-1 and TRBJ2-5; 11 nucleotides align to TRBD2. The CDR3 is made up of 16 amino acids. Trimming removed 0 bases from V and 5 bases from J; junction bases left unmatched: 5. The germline CDR1 and CDR2 sequences are MGHDK and SYGVNS. The CDR3 protein is CASSEYGLAGGETQYF. The DNA for the CDR3 is TGTGCCAGCAGTGAATATGGCCTAGCGGGAGGCGAGACCCAGTACTTC.

The chain employs TRBV7-8 and TRBJ1-2; D is ambiguous. The CDR3 is made up of 15 amino acids. Looked up from germline, CDR1 is SGHVS and CDR2 is FQNEAQ. The V end lost 1 base, the J end lost 2 bases, and 11 bases lay between the germline ends. The CDR3 DNA follows: TGTGCCAGCAGCTTAGTCGTACAGCACAACTATGGCTACACCTTC. Protein: CASSLVVQHNYGYTF.

This clonotype was counted a few times. This sequence joins TRBV28 and TRBJ1-2; D not resolved. The CDR3 is 12 amino acids. Trimming pared 4 bases from V and 6 bases from J, leaving 9 bases between. Per the germline V gene, CDR1 is MDHEN and CDR2 is SYDVKM. CDR3 sequence: CASSSETHGYTF. The CDR3 DNA reads TGTGCCAGCAGTTCCGAAACCCATGGCTACACCTTC.

The J gene is TRBJ1-1, the V gene TRBV29-1; D is unresolved. The ends were cut back, 4 bases at V and 8 bases at J, with 17 bases in the middle. The CDR3 has 13 residues. CDR1 SQVTM and CDR2 ANQGSEA come from the germline V gene. The CDR3 sequence is CSVASAILSEAFF. DNA of the CDR3: TGCAGCGTTGCGTCTGCAATTCTAAGCGAAGCTTTCTTT. Full variable domain (missing parts from reference TRBV29-1 and TRBJ1-1): SAVISQKPSRDICQRGTSLTIQCQVDSQVTMMFWYRQQPGQSLTLIATANQGSEATYESGFVIDKFPISRPNLTFSTLTVSNMSPEDSSIYLCSVASAILSEAFFGQGTRLTVV.

This clonotype appeared a few times. CDR3 region: CASSLGIHWSKNIQYF. For the CDR3, the DNA is TGTGCCAGCAGCTTAGGAATCCATTGGTCGAAAAACATTCAGTACTTC. The chain couples TRBV7-2 to TRBJ2-4; no reliable D call. This CDR3 has 16 residues. Germline V CDR1 and CDR2: SGHTA, FQGNSA. V was trimmed by 1 base and J by 4 bases, leaving 14 bases between them.

V and J are TRBV7-3 and TRBJ2-1, with a weak D call TRBD2 (7 bases). Trimming left V 6 bases short and J 0 bases short, with 12 bases between. Germline loops: CDR1 SGHTA, CDR2 FQGTGA. The CDR3 extends over 15 amino acids. This chain's CDR3 is CASRAGASSYNEQFF. CDR3 sequence (DNA): TGTGCCAGCAGGGCGGGGGCGAGCTCCTACAATGAGCAGTTCTTC.

The chain links TRBV24-1 to TRBJ2-1; D gene unclear. The CDR3 extends over 12 amino acids. The germline CDR1 and CDR2 sequences are KGHDR and SFDVKD. V was cut by 1 base and J by 4 bases, with 1 base left in between. As DNA, the CDR3 is TGTGCCACCAGTGATTTTTACAATGAGCAGTTCTTC. Translated, it gives CATSDFYNEQFF.

The rearrangement joins TRBV18 to TRBJ2-4; TRBD1 matches 8 bases. CDR1 is KGHSH, CDR2 LQKENI, per germline. Trimming at V came to 3 bases and at J to 3 bases, leaving 7 bases not matched to a gene. The CDR3 loop spans 16 amino acids. CDR3 coding DNA: TGTGCCAGCTCACCGCTGACAGGGGTCCACAAAAACATTCAGTACTTC. Translated, it gives CASSPLTGVHKNIQYF.

The chain has TRBV24-1 and TRBJ2-1; the D call may be TRBD1 or TRBD2 (5 bases each). With 3 bases removed from V and 0 bases from J, the gap between germline ends came to 11 bases. The CDR3 is 16 amino acids. The germline CDR1 and CDR2 sequences are KGHDR and SFDVKD. The CDR3 loop is CATSDGTASSYNEQFF. The CDR3 DNA reads TGTGCCACCAGTGATGGGACGGCAAGCTCCTACAATGAGCAGTTCTTC.

This clonotype was recorded a few times. This chain connects TRBV5-1 to TRBJ2-7, with D possibly called TRBD1 or TRBD2 (5 bases each). With the DNA end fitting TRBJ2-5 better, the J assignment may be wrong. Germline CDR1 SGHRS, CDR2 YFSETQ. This CDR3 contains 12 residues. Written as DNA, the CDR3 is TGCGCCAGCAGTTCCGGGACAGAGACCCAGTACTTC. Its protein is CASSSGTETQYF.

This sequence joins TRBV27 and TRBJ2-5; tentative D call: TRBD1 (6 bases). V lost 5 bases, J lost 4 bases, and 20 bases lay in between. The CDR3 runs to 16 residues. Germline-derived CDR1 and CDR2 are MNHEY and SMNVEV (reference sequence). The CDR3 DNA reads as TGTGCCAGCAGTCGCCGGACAGCTCCCGGTGGAGAGACCCAGTACTTC. It yields the protein CASSRRTAPGGETQYF.

The sample holds a few counts of this clonotype. V usage is TRBV12-3 or TRBV12-4 and J usage is TRBJ1-1, with D maybe TRBD1 (5 bases). V was pared by 6 bases and J by 0 bases, with 14 bases between. The CDR3 is 15 residues long. CDR3 sequence: CASSGRGGMNTEAFF. CDR3 sequence (DNA): TGTGCCAGCAGCGGCCGGGGCGGGATGAACACTGAAGCTTTCTTT.

V is TRBV4-2 and J is TRBJ2-1, with D maybe TRBD2 (6 bases). CDR3 length: 14 residues. V was clipped by 1 base and J by 10 bases, with 14 bases between them. Germline CDR1 reads LGHNA; CDR2 reads YNFKEQ. The CDR3 here is CASSQVGGIEEQFF. The CDR3 coding sequence is TGTGCCAGCAGCCAAGTAGGCGGGATTGAGGAGCAGTTCTTC.

CDR3 nucleotide sequence: TGTGCCAGCAGTCAAACCGTTCCAGTAAGTTATCAGCCCCAGCATTTT. Its translation: CASSQTVPVSYQPQHF. The chain joins TRBV6-5 to TRBJ1-5; unclear D gene. The CDR3 is made up of 16 amino acids. Germline CDR1 and CDR2: MNHEY and SVGAGI. Trimming left V 5 bases short and J 5 bases short, with 19 bases between.

This clonotype was picked up a small number of times. The rearrangement links TRBV28 to TRBJ2-7; 10 bases align to TRBD1. Trimming at V came to 2 bases and at J to 6 bases, leaving 7 bases not matched to a gene. CDR3 length: 15 residues. The V gene's germline CDR1 is MDHEN and CDR2 SYDVKM. CDR3 DNA: TGTGCCAGCAGTTTACCTGGACAGGGGGGTCGCGAGCAGTACTTC. This encodes CASSLPGQGGREQYF.

This clonotype has only one observation. The chain employs TRBV12-3 or TRBV12-4 and TRBJ1-1, with a tentative D call TRBD1 (5 bases). V was trimmed by 3 bases and J by 4 bases, leaving 9 bases between them. This CDR3 has 13 amino acids. In DNA form, the CDR3 reads TGTGCCAGCAGTTTTATCGGGGGCACTGAAGCTTTCTTT. This gives the protein CASSFIGGTEAFF.

This chain joins TRBV29-1 and TRBJ1-1, with 11 bases fitting TRBD1. CDR3 length: 15 residues. After removal of 7 bases from V and 5 bases from J, the junction contained 12 bases not matched to a gene. Germline V gene lookup returns CDR1 SQVTM and CDR2 ANQGSEA. CDR3 nucleotide sequence: TGCAGCGCTCGGGACAGGGGGGGAATGGGGACTGAAGCTTTCTTT. Translating it yields CSARDRGGMGTEAFF.

This rearrangement joins TRBV6-1 to TRBJ2-3, with D hard to call. Germline V gene data show CDR1 as MNHNS and CDR2 as SASEGT. Trimming took 5 bases from V and 2 from J, leaving 8 bases between them. The CDR3 has 13 amino acids. DNA for the CDR3: TGTGCCAGCAGTAACGAGCTCACAGATACGCAGTATTTT. Translating it yields CASSNELTDTQYF.

As to this clonotype: Given a much more abundant clone one base away, this may be a read error. This rearrangement joins TRBV20-1 to TRBJ1-4; perhaps TRBD1 as D (6 bases). Germline V gene data show CDR1 as DFQATT and CDR2 as SNEGSKA (reference sequence). V lost 2 bases, J lost 13 bases, and 17 bases lay in between. The CDR3 covers 13 residues. CDR3 protein: CSARQRGALGLFF. CDR3 DNA sequence: TGCAGTGCTAGACAACGGGGGGCGCTGGGACTGTTTTTT.

The chain carries TRBV20-1 and TRBJ2-7; D is tentatively TRBD1 or TRBD2 (7 bases each). Trimming took off 6 bases at V and 3 bases at J, with 18 bases between the two ends. The CDR3 consists of 14 residues. Germline CDR1 is DFQATT and CDR2 is SNEGSKA (reference sequence). DNA for the CDR3: TGCAGTGCCTCCCTCAGGGGGGGAGGCTACGAGCAGTACTTC. It is translated as CSASLRGGGYEQYF.

The rearrangement joins TRBV29-1 to TRBJ2-1, with a tentative D call TRBD2 (6 bases). Germline V lookup: CDR1 SQVTM, CDR2 ANQGSEA. This CDR3 comprises 11 residues. Trimming took 3 bases from V and 10 from J, leaving 10 bases between them. CDR3 nucleotides: TGCAGCGTTGATCCGGGACTCGAGCAGTTCTTC. Its protein product is CSVDPGLEQFF.

The V call is TRBV20-1, the J call TRBJ2-3; TRBD2 agrees at 8 bases. V trimming: 3 bases; J trimming: 0 bases; junction bases outside the gene matches: 8. The CDR3 has 16 amino acids. CDR1 and CDR2 from the germline V gene are DFQATT and SNEGSKA (reference sequence). The CDR3 DNA sequence: TGCAGTGCTAGCTCATTAGCGGGACCTAGCACAGATACGCAGTATTTT. Its translation: CSASSLAGPSTDTQYF.

This clonotype has a handful of counts. The J gene is TRBJ2-1, the V gene TRBV20-1; 8 bases align to TRBD2. The CDR3 is 15 amino acids. J lost 6 bases, V lost 1 base, and 8 bases had no gene match. Germline V gene lookup returns CDR1 DFQATT and CDR2 SNEGSKA (reference sequence). CDR3 residues: CSARVLGLAGNEQFF. CDR3 DNA: TGCAGTGCTAGAGTCTTGGGGCTAGCGGGCAATGAGCAGTTCTTC.

The chain has TRBV28 and TRBJ1-3, with a possible D match to TRBD1 (5 bases). The V and J ends lost 4 bases and 4 bases respectively, with 11 bases between them. This CDR3 spans 14 amino acids. CDR1 and CDR2 (germline): MDHEN, SYDVKM. CDR3 sequence: CASSSTAYGNTIYF. Here the CDR3 DNA reads TGTGCCAGCAGTTCGACAGCGTACGGAAACACCATATATTTT.

The V call is TRBV28, the J call TRBJ2-1; TRBD1 aligns across 8 bases. The V gene's germline CDR1 is MDHEN and CDR2 SYDVKM. After removal of 6 bases from V and 5 bases from J, the junction contained 18 bases not matched to a gene. The CDR3 spans 18 residues. CDR3 coding DNA: TGTGCCAGCAGCTATCGCCGTTGGGGACAGGAGGGGGACAATGAGCAGTTCTTC. Its translation: CASSYRRWGQEGDNEQFF.

V usage is TRBV12-3 or TRBV12-4 and J usage is TRBJ1-1, with TRBD1 identical over 8 bases. This CDR3 is built from 14 residues. V was pared by 5 bases and J by 7 bases, with 9 bases of the junction left unmatched. The CDR3 loop is CASSINRGGGEAFF. CDR3 DNA: TGTGCCAGCAGTATAAACAGGGGGGGAGGTGAAGCTTTCTTT.

The rearrangement uses TRBV7-9 and TRBJ2-1; 7 bases map to TRBD1. The germline V gene encodes CDR1 SEHNR and CDR2 FQNEAQ (reference sequence). The CDR3 runs 19 residues. J was trimmed by 0 bases and V by 5 bases; bases with no gene match: 16. Written as DNA, the CDR3 is TGTGCCAGCAGCCAGGGGGTTAGAGGGCCCATGAGCTCCTACAATGAGCAGTTCTTC. Translating gives CASSQGVRGPMSSYNEQFF. The full variable domain, with the rest looked up from reference TRBV7-9 and TRBJ2-1, is DTGVSQNPRHKITKRGQNVTFRCDPISEHNRLYWYRQTLGQGPEFLTYFQNEAQLEKSRLLSDRFSAERPKGSFSTLEIQRTEQGDSAMYLCASSQGVRGPMSSYNEQFFGPGTRLTVL.

The sample holds a few counts of this clonotype. The rearrangement links TRBV21-1 to TRBJ1-6; TRBD1, the D gene given by the table, was not confirmed from the DNA. TRBV21-1 is shown as a pseudogene. The CDR3 consists of 16 residues. The DNA for the CDR3 is TGTGCCAGCAGCAAAGGGATGGGGGATCCGAATTCACCCCTCCACTTT. This codes for CASSKGMGDPNSPLHF.